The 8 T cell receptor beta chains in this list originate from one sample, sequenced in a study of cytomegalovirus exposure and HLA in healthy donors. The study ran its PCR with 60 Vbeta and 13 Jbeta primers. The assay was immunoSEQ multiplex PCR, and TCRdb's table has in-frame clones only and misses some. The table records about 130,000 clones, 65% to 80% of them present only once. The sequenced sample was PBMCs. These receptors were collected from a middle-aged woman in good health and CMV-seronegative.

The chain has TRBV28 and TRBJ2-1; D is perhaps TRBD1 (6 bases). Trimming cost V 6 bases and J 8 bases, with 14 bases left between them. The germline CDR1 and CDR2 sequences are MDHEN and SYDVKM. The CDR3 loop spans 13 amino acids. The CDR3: CASSPGQGYEQFF. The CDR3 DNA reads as TGTGCCAGCAGCCCGGGACAAGGCTATGAGCAGTTCTTC.

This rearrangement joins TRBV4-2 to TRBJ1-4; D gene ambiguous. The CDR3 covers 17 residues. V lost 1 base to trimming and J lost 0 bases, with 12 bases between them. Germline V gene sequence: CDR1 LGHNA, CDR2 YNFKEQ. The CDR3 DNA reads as TGTGCCAGCAGCCAAGCCCTCGGGGAGGCAACTAATGAAAAACTGTTTTTT. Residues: CASSQALGEATNEKLFF.

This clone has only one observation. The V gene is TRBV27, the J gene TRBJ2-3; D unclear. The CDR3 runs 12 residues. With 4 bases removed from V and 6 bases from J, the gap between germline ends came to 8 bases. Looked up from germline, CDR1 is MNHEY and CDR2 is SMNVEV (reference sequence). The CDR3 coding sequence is TGTGCCAGCAGTTCCCCCCGGGATACGCAGTATTTT. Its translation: CASSSPRDTQYF.

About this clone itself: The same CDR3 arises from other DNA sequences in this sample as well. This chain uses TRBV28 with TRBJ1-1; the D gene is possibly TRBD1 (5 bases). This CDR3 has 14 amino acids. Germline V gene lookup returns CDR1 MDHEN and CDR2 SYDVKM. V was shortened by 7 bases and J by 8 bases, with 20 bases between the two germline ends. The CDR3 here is CASTILAGEGEAFF. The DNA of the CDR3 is TGTGCCAGCACCATACTCGCGGGGGAGGGGGAAGCTTTCTTT.

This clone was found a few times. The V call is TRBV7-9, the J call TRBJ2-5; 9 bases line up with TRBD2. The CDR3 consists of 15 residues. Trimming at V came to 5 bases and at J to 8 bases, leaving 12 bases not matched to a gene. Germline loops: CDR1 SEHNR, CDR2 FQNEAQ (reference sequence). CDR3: CASSPLGAGGPTQYF. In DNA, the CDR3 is TGTGCCAGCAGCCCTCTAGGAGCGGGGGGCCCCACCCAGTACTTC.

DNA for the CDR3: TGTGCCAGCAGGTTTATAGTACAGGGGCCCACTGAAGCTTTCTTT. Protein sequence: CASRFIVQGPTEAFF. J is TRBJ1-1 and V is TRBV27, with TRBD1 matching 7 bases. With V trimmed by 6 bases and J by 4 bases, 11 bases remained unmatched. Germline V gene lookup returns CDR1 MNHEY and CDR2 SMNVEV (reference sequence). The length of the CDR3 is 15 residues.

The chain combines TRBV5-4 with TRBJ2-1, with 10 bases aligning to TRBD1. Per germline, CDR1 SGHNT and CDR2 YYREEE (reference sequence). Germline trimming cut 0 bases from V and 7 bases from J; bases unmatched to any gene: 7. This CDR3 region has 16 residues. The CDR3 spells CASSLGRTGGRNEQFF. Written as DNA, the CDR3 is TGTGCCAGCAGCTTGGGACGGACAGGGGGGCGGAATGAGCAGTTCTTC.

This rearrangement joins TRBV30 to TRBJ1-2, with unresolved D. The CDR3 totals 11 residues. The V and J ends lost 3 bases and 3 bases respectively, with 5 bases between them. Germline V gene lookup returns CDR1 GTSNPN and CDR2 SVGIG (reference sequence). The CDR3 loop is CAWSSHYGYTF. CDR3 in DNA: TGTGCCTGGAGCAGTCACTATGGCTACACCTTC. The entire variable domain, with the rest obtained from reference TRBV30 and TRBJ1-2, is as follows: SQTIHQWPATLVQPVGSPLSLECTVEGTSNPNLYWYRQAAGRGLQLLFYSVGIGQISSEVPQNLSASRPQDRQFILSSKKLLLSDSGFYLCAWSSHYGYTFGSGTRLTVV.